The T cell receptor beta chain described here comes from a study of blood T cells in healthy people across ages. Study observations and caveats: Roughly linearly, TCR beta diversity per million T cells fell as age increased. The study found TCR beta diversity correlated strongly with naive T cell percentage.

PCR was performed a second time for roughly 7 to 11 cycles using a sample-barcoded 5' primer and a J-beta primer mix. TCRdb re-called the 5' RACE reads through MiXCR, storing one row per CDR3 protein. The data hold some 920,000 distinct CDR3 sequences, with about 53% observed a single time. There are a few counts of this clonotype. Its specificity is unknown. Every sample gave at least 5 micrograms of total RNA when it was extracted. This clonotype originated in a woman aged 60-75 years in good health. Sequencing was carried out using blood.

As DNA, the CDR3 is TGCAGTGGCTCGGACTCCTACGAGCAGTACTTC. This gives the protein CSGSDSYEQYF. V gene TRBV20-1 combines with J gene TRBJ2-7; D is unclear. The CDR3 sequence is 11 residues long. The germline V gene has CDR1 DFQATT and CDR2 SNEGSKA (reference sequence). Deletions cut 7 bases from V and 0 bases from J, with 7 bases between.